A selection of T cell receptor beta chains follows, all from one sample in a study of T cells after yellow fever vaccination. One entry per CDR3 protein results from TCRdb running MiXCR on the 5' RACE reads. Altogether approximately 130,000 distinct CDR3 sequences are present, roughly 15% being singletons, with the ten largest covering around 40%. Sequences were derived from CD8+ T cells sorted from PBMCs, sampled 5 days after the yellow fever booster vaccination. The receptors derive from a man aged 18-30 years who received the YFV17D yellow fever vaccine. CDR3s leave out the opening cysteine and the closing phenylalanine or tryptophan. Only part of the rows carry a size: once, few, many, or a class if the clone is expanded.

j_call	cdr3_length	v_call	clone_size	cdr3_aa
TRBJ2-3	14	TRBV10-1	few	ASSAGQGSLTDTQY
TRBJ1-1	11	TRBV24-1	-	ATSDLTGTEAF
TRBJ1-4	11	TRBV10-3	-	AIIWSTNEKLF
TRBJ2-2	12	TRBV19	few	ASRYSANTGELF
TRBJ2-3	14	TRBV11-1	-	ASSEEAYSGTDTQY
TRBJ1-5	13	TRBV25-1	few	ASSGGTGGNQPQH
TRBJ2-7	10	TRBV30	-	AWSFVPYEQY
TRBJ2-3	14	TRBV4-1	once	ASSPPTGRFTDTQY
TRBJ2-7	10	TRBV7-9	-	ASSKTDYEQY
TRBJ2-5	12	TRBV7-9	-	ASSERGGEETQY
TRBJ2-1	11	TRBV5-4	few	ASSLELRDEQF
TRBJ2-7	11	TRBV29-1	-	SVHGGASYEQY
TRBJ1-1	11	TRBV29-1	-	SVPSDTNTEAF
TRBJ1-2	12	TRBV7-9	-	ASSTDPFGYGYT
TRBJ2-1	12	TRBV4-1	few	ASSQGTSPNEQF
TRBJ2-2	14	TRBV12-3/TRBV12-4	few	ASSLTSGGDTGELF
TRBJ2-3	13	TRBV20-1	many	SADEPGLDADTQY
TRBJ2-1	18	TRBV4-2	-	ASSQDTVSSLAGGFNEQF
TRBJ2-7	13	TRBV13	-	ASSLRGANLYEQY
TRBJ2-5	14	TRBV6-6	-	ASSTGTEGFLETQY
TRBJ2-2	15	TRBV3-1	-	ASSQDLGTSNTGELF
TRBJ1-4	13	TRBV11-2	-	ASTAYRGSNEKLF
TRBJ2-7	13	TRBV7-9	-	ASSLPRARTYEQY
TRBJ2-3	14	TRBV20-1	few	SASGADLLITDTQY
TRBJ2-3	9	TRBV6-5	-	ASSSKDTQY
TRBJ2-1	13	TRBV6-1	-	ASSKTGVGLAEQF
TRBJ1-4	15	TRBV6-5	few	ASSYRAIEATNEKLF
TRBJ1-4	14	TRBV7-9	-	ASSFDGGATNEKLF
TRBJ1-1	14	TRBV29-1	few	SVSRIKGGQAGEAF
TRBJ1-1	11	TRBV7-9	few	ASSLRAQGIAF
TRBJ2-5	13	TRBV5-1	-	ASSFLAGDRETQY
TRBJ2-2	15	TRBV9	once	ASGYPRSHSNTGELF
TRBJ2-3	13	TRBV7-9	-	ASSPRGDYTDTQY
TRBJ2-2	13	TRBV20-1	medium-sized	SARLRGTNTGELF
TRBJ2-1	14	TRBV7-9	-	ASSSSDRGPFYEQF
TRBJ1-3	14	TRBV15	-	ATRILQGAPGNTIY
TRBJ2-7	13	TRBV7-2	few	ASSSGTGVYYEQY
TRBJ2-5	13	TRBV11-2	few	ASSPVGGYQETQY
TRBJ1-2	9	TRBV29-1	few	SAPTGHGYT
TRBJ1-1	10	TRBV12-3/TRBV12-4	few	ASSFAVDEAF
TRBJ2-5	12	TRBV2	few	ASSEGQLQETQY
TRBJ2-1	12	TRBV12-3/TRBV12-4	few	ASSAGTGVDEQF
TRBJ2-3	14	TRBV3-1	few	ASSPRWRGSTDTQY
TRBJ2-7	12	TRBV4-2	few	ASSHQTSGTEQY
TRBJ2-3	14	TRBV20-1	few	SARDLRGRITDTQY
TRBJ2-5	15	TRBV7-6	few	ASSLRPSGGMKETQY
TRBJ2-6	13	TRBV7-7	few	ASSPQPSGANVLT
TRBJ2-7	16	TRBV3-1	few	ASSQDWALAGSTYEQY
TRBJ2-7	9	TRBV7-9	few	ASSLLPEQY
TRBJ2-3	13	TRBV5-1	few	ASSPGTQSTDTQY
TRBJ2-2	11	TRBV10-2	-	ASSDAAGGELF
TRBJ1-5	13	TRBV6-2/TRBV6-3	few	ASSYRTGGNQPQH
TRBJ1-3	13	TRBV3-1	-	ASSRNSNSGNTIY
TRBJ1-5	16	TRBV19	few	ASSIHLLGQGAYQPQH
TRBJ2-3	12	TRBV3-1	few	ASSAVGLPNTQY
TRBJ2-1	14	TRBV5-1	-	ASSLETVNSYNEQF
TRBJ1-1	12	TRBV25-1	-	ASSEFQENTEAF
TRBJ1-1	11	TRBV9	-	ASSKGQNTEAF
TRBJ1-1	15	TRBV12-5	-	ASGLDRGLRGNTEAF
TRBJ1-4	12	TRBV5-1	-	ASSPGQGKEKLF